The sequence of this TCR beta chain was determined in a study of cytomegalovirus exposure and HLA in healthy donors. Regarding the study as a whole: An Asian-associated ancestry cluster reportedly showed fewer N-insertions than the approximately 700-donor mean in a later analysis. According to a later analysis, most TCR beta chains associated with CMV appeared HLA-restricted.

As regards this clone: Its specificity is unknown.

With 60 Vbeta and 13 Jbeta primers, the PCR was carried out. Only in-frame clones appear in the TCRdb table, and some are missing; sequencing was by immunoSEQ multiplex PCR. This sample has over 100,000 clones; around 60% occur once, and the top ten carry under 5.5%. When sampled, the donors appeared nominally healthy, though they likely had unrecorded immune exposures. The specimen sequenced was PBMCs. The origin of this receptor is a human donor in good health.

DNA for the CDR3: TGTGCCAGTAGCTCTCCGGGACAGGTCCACAATGAGCAGTTCTTC. It yields the protein CASSSPGQVHNEQFF. The V call is TRBV19, the J call TRBJ2-1, with 8 positions matching TRBD1. The CDR3 covers 15 residues. V shed 6 bases and J 5 bases; nucleotides not matched to a gene: 9. The germline gives CDR1 LNHDA, CDR2 SQIVND (reference sequence).